This TCR beta chain appears in the sequencing data of a study of blood T cell repertoires in COVID-19. Looking at the study overall: The United States, Italy and Spain provided the acute and convalescent COVID-19 samples. The cDNA or gDNA used as material had been derived from T cells, B-cell-depleted T cells, or PBMCs.

Clinical history as reported by participants underpinned cohort assignment. Original handling: Reference gene primer amplification yielded estimated nucleated cell counts. Libraries were prepared by immunoSEQ multiplex PCR; TCRdb keeps only in-frame clonotypes and omits some of them. V, J and clone size derive from that table, while D and trimming were established from the DNA sequence. The repertoire holds about 82,000 clones, with 85% to 90% as singletons. Germline-derived CDR1 and CDR2 are KGHSH and LQKENI. The CDR3 totals 11 residues. V lost 4 bases, J lost 12 bases, and 1 base stayed unmatched. This receptor was identified in a woman aged 45-60 years with acute COVID-19. Sequencing was carried out using PBMCs or T cells enriched from blood (not recorded which). The chain carries TRBV18 and TRBJ1-5; 9 bases fit TRBD1. DNA of the CDR3: TGTGCCAGCTCACTGGGACAGGGCCAGCATTTT. This translates into CASSLGQGQHF.